These T cell receptor beta chains were read from a single sample in a study of blood T cell repertoires in COVID-19. Clones were sequenced by immunoSEQ multiplex PCR, and TCRdb holds only the in-frame ones, with some missing. The profile covers roughly 100,000 clones, with approximately 80% appearing a single time and 6.5% to 9% taken by the ten largest. The sample taken for sequencing was peripheral blood. The receptors were sampled from a man in his 70s with acute or convalescent COVID-19. The CDR3 runs from the conserved cysteine through the conserved F or W. The D gene is left open where the match is weak. Clone size is given for some rows only: seen once, a few or many times, or a class if the clone is expanded.

J: TRBJ1-2; V: TRBV28; D: NA; size: NA; CDR3: CASSTQSNYGYTF; DNA: TGTGCCAGCAGTACACAGAGTAACTATGGCTACACCTTC
J: TRBJ1-6; V: TRBV7-9; D: TRBD1; size: NA; CDR3: CASSPGTVNNSPLHF; DNA: TGTGCCAGCAGCCCCGGGACAGTCAATAATTCACCCCTCCACTTT
J: TRBJ1-1; V: TRBV7-9; D: NA; size: NA; CDR3: CASSFLDSGTEAFF; DNA: TGTGCCAGCAGCTTTCTAGACAGTGGGACTGAAGCTTTCTTT
J: TRBJ1-2; V: TRBV20-1; D: NA; size: NA; CDR3: CSARGPDRYTF; DNA: TGCAGTGCTAGAGGTCCAGATCGCTACACCTTC
J: TRBJ2-1; V: TRBV7-7; D: TRBD1; size: NA; CDR3: CASSLVGRGQGEQFF; DNA: TGTGCTAGCAGCTTAGTTGGTAGGGGGCAGGGTGAGCAGTTCTTC
J: TRBJ2-7; V: TRBV3-1/TRBV3-2; D: NA; size: NA; CDR3: CASSQELMVGEQYF; DNA: TGTGCCAGCAGCCAAGAACTAATGGTTGGCGAGCAGTACTTC
J: TRBJ2-1; V: TRBV7-8; D: NA; size: NA; CDR3: CASSLFPLAGASYNEQFF; DNA: TGTGCCAGCAGCTTATTCCCCCTTGCGGGGGCCTCCTACAATGAGCAGTTCTTC
J: TRBJ2-5; V: TRBV24-1; D: TRBD2; size: NA; CDR3: CATGRREGVGETQYF; DNA: TGTGCCACCGGGAGGAGGGAGGGCGTGGGCGAGACCCAGTACTTC
J: TRBJ1-1; V: TRBV18; D: TRBD1; size: NA; CDR3: CASSPQGTGLNTEAFF; DNA: TGTGCCAGCTCACCACAGGGGACAGGGTTGAACACTGAAGCTTTCTTT
J: TRBJ2-1; V: TRBV5-6; D: NA; size: NA; CDR3: CASILRSYNEQFF; DNA: TGTGCCAGCATCCTGAGGTCGTACAATGAGCAGTTCTTC
J: TRBJ2-3; V: TRBV4-2; D: TRBD1; size: NA; CDR3: CASSSLLEGASTDTQYF; DNA: TGTGCCAGCAGCTCGCTGCTCGAGGGGGCTAGCACAGATACGCAGTATTTT
J: TRBJ2-3; V: TRBV15; D: TRBD1; size: few; CDR3: CATSTPTGAVPDTQYF; DNA: TGTGCCACCAGCACCCCGACAGGGGCGGTCCCAGATACGCAGTATTTT
J: TRBJ1-1; V: TRBV10-3; D: TRBD1; size: NA; CDR3: CAISESQGVTEAFF; DNA: TGTGCCATCAGTGAGTCGCAGGGGGTAACTGAAGCTTTCTTT
J: TRBJ2-1; V: TRBV27; D: NA; size: NA; CDR3: CASRTREDWVNEQFF; DNA: TGTGCCAGCAGGACTAGAGAGGACTGGGTCAATGAGCAGTTCTTC
J: TRBJ1-1; V: TRBV19; D: NA; size: NA; CDR3: CASRTDRNTEAFF; DNA: TGTGCCAGTAGGACTGACAGGAACACTGAAGCTTTCTTT
J: TRBJ1-5; V: TRBV5-1; D: NA; size: NA; CDR3: CASSFGQNQPQHF; DNA: TGCGCCAGCAGCTTTGGACAGAATCAGCCCCAGCATTTT
J: TRBJ1-6; V: TRBV6-1; D: TRBD1; size: NA; CDR3: CASSDGTGGSPLHF; DNA: TGTGCCAGCAGTGACGGGACAGGGGGTTCACCCCTCCACTTT
J: TRBJ2-7; V: TRBV7-2; D: NA; size: once; CDR3: CASSLEGPAGSYEQYF; DNA: TGTGCCAGCAGCTTAGAAGGGCCAGCAGGGTCCTACGAGCAGTACTTC
J: TRBJ1-2; V: TRBV12-5; D: TRBD1; size: NA; CDR3: CASGATGLEGYTF; DNA: TGTGCTAGTGGGGCGACAGGGTTGGAGGGCTACACCTTC
J: TRBJ1-3; V: TRBV7-8; D: NA; size: NA; CDR3: CASSLIGLSGNTIYF; DNA: TGTGCCAGCAGCTTAATTGGCCTCTCTGGAAACACCATATATTTT
J: TRBJ1-2; V: TRBV27; D: TRBD1; size: NA; CDR3: CASSSWGQSIYGYTF; DNA: TGTGCCAGCAGTTCCTGGGGACAGTCGATCTATGGCTACACCTTC
J: TRBJ2-2; V: TRBV3-1/TRBV3-2; D: TRBD1; size: NA; CDR3: CASSRQGATGELFF; DNA: TGTGCCAGCAGCCGACAGGGGGCCACCGGGGAGCTGTTTTTT
J: TRBJ1-1; V: TRBV28; D: NA; size: NA; CDR3: CASSLGGSRTEAFF; DNA: TGTGCCAGCAGTTTAGGGGGGTCGAGAACTGAAGCTTTCTTT
J: TRBJ2-6; V: TRBV6-5; D: NA; size: few; CDR3: CASSFTGPGANVLTF; DNA: TGTGCCAGCAGTTTTACAGGGCCCGGGGCCAACGTCCTGACTTTC
J: TRBJ1-5; V: TRBV5-8; D: NA; size: few; CDR3: CASSLTAYQPQHF; DNA: TGTGCCAGCAGCTTAACAGCTTATCAGCCCCAGCATTTT
J: TRBJ1-1; V: TRBV19; D: NA; size: NA; CDR3: CASSILGRVTEAFF; DNA: TGTGCCAGTAGTATTTTAGGCAGGGTCACTGAAGCTTTCTTT
J: TRBJ2-1; V: TRBV7-3; D: TRBD1; size: NA; CDR3: CASSSGTGSYNEQFF; DNA: TGTGCCAGCAGCTCGGGGACAGGCTCCTACAATGAGCAGTTCTTC
J: TRBJ1-2; V: TRBV5-1; D: NA; size: NA; CDR3: CASSFTYHGGDGYTF; DNA: TGCGCCAGCAGCTTTACATACCACGGGGGTGATGGCTACACCTTC
J: TRBJ2-1; V: TRBV19; D: TRBD2; size: NA; CDR3: CASSAGLAGGYRYNEQFF; DNA: TGTGCCAGTAGTGCGGGACTAGCGGGAGGATATCGGTACAATGAGCAGTTCTTC
J: TRBJ2-3; V: TRBV7-2; D: TRBD1; size: NA; CDR3: CASSPPTGKTDTQYF; DNA: TGTGCCAGCAGCCCCCCGACAGGGAAGACAGATACGCAGTATTTT
J: TRBJ1-2; V: TRBV5-1; D: NA; size: NA; CDR3: CASSLEPIGRELYGYTF; DNA: TGCGCCAGCAGCTTGGAACCCATAGGGAGGGAACTCTATGGCTACACCTTC
J: TRBJ1-4; V: TRBV7-3; D: NA; size: NA; CDR3: CASSLRAGEKLFF; DNA: TGTGCCAGCAGCTTAAGGGCTGGGGAAAAACTGTTTTTT
J: TRBJ2-5; V: TRBV7-6; D: TRBD2; size: once; CDR3: CASSLGGGRETQYF; DNA: TGTGCCAGCAGCTTAGGAGGCGGGAGGGAGACCCAGTACTTC
J: TRBJ1-1; V: TRBV6-5; D: NA; size: once; CDR3: CASQGLTEAFF; DNA: TGTGCCAGCCAGGGACTCACTGAAGCTTTCTTT
J: TRBJ1-2; V: TRBV5-1; D: NA; size: few; CDR3: CASSELSFYGYTF; DNA: TGCGCCAGCAGTGAGTTGTCCTTCTATGGCTACACCTTC
J: TRBJ1-6; V: TRBV5-1; D: NA; size: NA; CDR3: CASSLGQAINSPLHF; DNA: TGCGCCAGCAGCTTGGGGCAGGCGATAAATTCACCCCTCCACTTT
J: TRBJ1-2; V: TRBV6-6; D: NA; size: NA; CDR3: CASSYSYSYTF; DNA: TGTGCCAGCAGTTACTCGTACAGCTACACCTTC
J: TRBJ1-2; V: TRBV19; D: TRBD1; size: once; CDR3: CASSIGQGDGYTF; DNA: TGTGCCAGTAGTATCGGACAGGGGGATGGCTACACCTTC
J: TRBJ1-1; V: TRBV9; D: NA; size: medium-sized; CDR3: CASSARGDRPLGVGEAFF; DNA: TGTGCCAGCAGCGCCCGCGGAGACAGACCATTAGGGGTAGGTGAAGCTTTCTTT
J: TRBJ2-2; V: TRBV6-5; D: NA; size: NA; CDR3: CASRSGANTGELFF; DNA: TGTGCCAGCAGGTCGGGGGCGAACACCGGGGAGCTGTTTTTT
J: TRBJ1-1; V: TRBV28; D: NA; size: few; CDR3: CATLFSPQGRGEAFF; DNA: TGTGCCACCCTATTCTCCCCGCAGGGGCGAGGTGAAGCTTTCTTT
J: TRBJ1-1; V: TRBV9; D: NA; size: NA; CDR3: CASSAGLNTEAFF; DNA: TGTGCCAGCAGCGCCGGGTTGAACACTGAAGCTTTCTTT
J: TRBJ1-3; V: TRBV3-1/TRBV3-2; D: NA; size: NA; CDR3: CASSEVLQGSSGNTIYF; DNA: TGTGCCAGCAGCGAGGTCCTGCAGGGGAGCTCTGGAAACACCATATATTTT
J: TRBJ1-4; V: TRBV12-3/TRBV12-4; D: NA; size: NA; CDR3: CASSFRANEKLFF; DNA: TGTGCCAGCAGTTTCAGGGCTAATGAAAAACTGTTTTTT
J: TRBJ2-5; V: TRBV5-1; D: TRBD2; size: NA; CDR3: CASSLAGGGGKTQYF; DNA: TGCGCCAGCAGCTTGGCGGGGGGGGGCGGAAAGACCCAGTACTTC
J: TRBJ2-1; V: TRBV9; D: TRBD2; size: NA; CDR3: CASSVPIGTSEYNEQFF; DNA: TGTGCCAGCAGCGTACCCATTGGGACTAGCGAGTACAATGAGCAGTTCTTC
J: TRBJ2-7; V: TRBV29-1; D: NA; size: NA; CDR3: CSVPQAPGDEQYF; DNA: TGCAGCGTGCCACAGGCCCCAGGGGACGAGCAGTACTTC
J: TRBJ2-7; V: TRBV3-1/TRBV3-2; D: TRBD2; size: NA; CDR3: CASSQSLSGGYEQYF; DNA: TGTGCCAGCAGCCAATCCCTCAGCGGGGGGTACGAGCAGTACTTC
J: TRBJ1-4; V: TRBV6-5; D: NA; size: NA; CDR3: CASKVSGATNEKLFF; DNA: TGTGCCAGCAAGGTGTCGGGAGCAACTAATGAAAAACTGTTTTTT
J: TRBJ1-2; V: TRBV3-1/TRBV3-2; D: NA; size: NA; CDR3: CASSQGGSYGYTF; DNA: TGTGCCAGCAGCCAAGGAGGGTCCTATGGCTACACCTTC
J: TRBJ1-1; V: TRBV9; D: TRBD1; size: once; CDR3: CASSSRPGQINTEAFF; DNA: TGTGCCAGCAGCTCTAGACCGGGACAGATAAACACTGAAGCTTTCTTT
J: TRBJ1-4; V: TRBV5-5; D: NA; size: NA; CDR3: CASSLQGGNEKLFF; DNA: TGTGCCAGCAGCTTACAGGGAGGGAATGAAAAACTGTTTTTT
J: TRBJ1-6; V: TRBV18; D: TRBD1; size: NA; CDR3: CASSQNWDRGNSPLHF; DNA: TGTGCCAGCTCACAGAATTGGGACAGGGGGAATTCACCCCTCCACTTT